The present T cell receptor beta chain was sequenced within a study of graft-versus-host responses after intestinal transplantation. For the study at large: All recipients were given anti-thymocyte globulin induction, and tacrolimus and steroids were then administered for around three years. The study's findings and limits: Allografts of patients with graft-donor T cell macrochimerism showed high graft-versus-host to host-versus-graft clone ratios.

A word on this clone: The antigen is unknown.

The germline V gene encodes CDR1 SGDLS and CDR2 YYNGEE. The CDR3 contains 14 residues. Trimming shortened V by 0 bases and J by 3 bases, and 9 bases separated the two germline ends. The method was immunoSEQ multiplex PCR; TCRdb's version includes in-frame clones alone and lacks a portion of them. This table has 70,000 to 95,000 clones, around 93% appearing once. J is TRBJ2-5 and V is TRBV9; D may be TRBD2 (6 bases). The material was unstimulated CD8+ T cells sorted from spleen or lymph node cells, obtained before transplant. The sequence derives from a human donor who was the organ donor for an intestinal transplant. The CDR3 loop reads CASSVGGEEETQYF. The DNA for the CDR3 is TGTGCCAGCAGCGTAGGAGGGGAGGAAGAGACCCAGTACTTC. The whole variable domain, filled in from reference TRBV9 and TRBJ2-5, reads DSGVTQTPKHLITATGQRVTLRCSPRSGDLSVYWYQQSLDQGLQFLIQYYNGEERAKGNILERFSAQQFPDLHSELNLSSLELGDSALYFCASSVGGEEETQYFGPGTRLLVL.